This T cell receptor beta chain comes out of a study of CD8+ T cells in alopecia areata. About the research overall: Female C3H/HeJ mice aged 7-10 weeks were given skin from C3H/HeJ graft donors, about 6-13 months old, that had spontaneous alopecia.

Sequencing used cDNA as its template, made by extracting RNA and reverse transcribing it. The assay was immunoSEQ multiplex PCR, and TCRdb's table has in-frame clones only and misses some. The sample shows 270,000 or so clones, none of them appearing just once. Scientists pooled cutaneous lymph node cells and sorted them on CD4, CD8alpha, NKG2D, NKG2ACE and other markers. Study-wide points: Besides other cells, scalp samples also yield sequences of resident alphabeta T cells from normal skin. Unlike in mice, where it was clearer, TCR sharing across patients was less clear, possibly HLA-related.

Germline CDR1 reads FNHDT; CDR2 reads SITEND (reference sequence). The CDR3 covers 15 residues. With 3 bases removed from V and 0 bases from J, the gap between germline ends came to 13 bases. As for this clone: The antigen remains undetermined. Mouse germline and gene names are used. Read sequence stops 4 residues before the CDR3 end, and the germline J gene provides the missing end. The same CDR3 arises from other DNA sequences in this sample as well.

The J gene is TRBJ2-7, the V gene TRBV19, with D perhaps matching TRBD1 (5 bases). Sample: CD4+ T cells sorted from a lymph node. This clonotype was obtained from a C3H/HeJ mouse with alopecia areata. The strain bears MHC haplotype H2-k. CDR3 DNA, as far as it was read: TGTGCCAGCAGTACCCCTGGACAAAGCTCCTAT. It encodes CASSTPGQSSY. The full CDR3 reads CASSTPGQSSYEQYF. Supplemented by reference TRBV19 and TRBJ2-7, the full variable domain reads GGIITQTPKFLIGQEGQKLTLKCQQNFNHDTMYWYRQDSGKGLRLIYYSITENDLQKGDLSEGYDASREKKSSFSLTVTSAQKNEMAVFLCASSTPGQSSYEQYFGPGTRLTVL.